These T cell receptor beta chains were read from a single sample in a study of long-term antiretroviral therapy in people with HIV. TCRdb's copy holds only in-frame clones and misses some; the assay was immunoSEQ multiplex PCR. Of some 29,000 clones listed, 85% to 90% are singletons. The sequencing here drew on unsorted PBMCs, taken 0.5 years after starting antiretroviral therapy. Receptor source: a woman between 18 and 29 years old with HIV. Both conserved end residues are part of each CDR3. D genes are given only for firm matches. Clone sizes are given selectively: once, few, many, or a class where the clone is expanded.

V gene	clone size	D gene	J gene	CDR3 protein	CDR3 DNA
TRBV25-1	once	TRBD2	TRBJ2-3	CASSESAGEASGTDTQYF	TGTGCCAGCAGTGAATCCGCGGGGGAGGCGTCGGGCACAGATACGCAGTATTTT
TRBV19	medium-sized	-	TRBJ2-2	CASYRDATGELFF	TGTGCCAGTTACAGGGATGCAACCGGGGAGCTGTTTTTT
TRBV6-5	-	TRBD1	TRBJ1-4	CASRGQGGNEKLFF	TGTGCCAGCAGGGGACAGGGCGGAAATGAAAAACTGTTTTTT
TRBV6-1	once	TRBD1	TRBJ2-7	CASSAKRQGWNEQYF	TGTGCCAGCAGCGCCAAAAGACAGGGGTGGAACGAGCAGTACTTC
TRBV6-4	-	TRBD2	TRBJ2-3	CASSSGTSGRRDTQYF	TGTGCCAGCAGCTCCGGGACTAGCGGGAGGCGGGATACGCAGTATTTT
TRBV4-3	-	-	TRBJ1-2	CASSQVKGVYGYTF	TGCGCCAGCAGCCAAGTCAAGGGTGTCTATGGCTACACCTTC
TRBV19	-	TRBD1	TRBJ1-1	CASRQPQGRTEAFF	TGTGCCAGTCGCCAACCACAGGGGAGGACTGAAGCTTTCTTT
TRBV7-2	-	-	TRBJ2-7	CASSFGVSYEQYF	TGTGCCAGCAGCTTTGGTGTCTCCTACGAGCAGTACTTC
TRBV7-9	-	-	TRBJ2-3	CASSLDPSQGTDTQYF	TGTGCCAGCAGCTTAGACCCCTCTCAGGGCACAGATACGCAGTATTTT
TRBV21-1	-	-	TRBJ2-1	CASSGRSPCRDYNEQFF	TGTGCCAGCAGCGGAAGGTCCCCGTGCAGGGACTACAATGAGCAGTTCTTC
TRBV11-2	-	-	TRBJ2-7	CASSLVVGGGDEQYF	TGTGCCAGCAGCTTAGTAGTGGGGGGTGGGGACGAGCAGTACTTC
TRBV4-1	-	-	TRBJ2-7	CASSPLGQHHYEQYF	TGCGCCAGCAGCCCCCTAGGGCAGCACCACTACGAGCAGTACTTC
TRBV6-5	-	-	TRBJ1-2	CASRDLGGPNYGYTF	TGTGCCAGCAGGGACCTGGGTGGGCCTAACTATGGCTACACCTTC
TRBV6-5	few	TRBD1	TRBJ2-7	CASSYGQGIHPYF	TGTGCCAGCAGCTACGGACAGGGGATCCACCCGTACTTC
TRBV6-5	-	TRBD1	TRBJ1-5	CASSPTRQGAQPQHF	TGTGCCAGCAGCCCTACTCGACAGGGAGCCCAGCCCCAGCATTTT
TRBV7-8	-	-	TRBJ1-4	CASSLDHIPGRNEKLFF	TGTGCCAGCAGCTTAGACCATATACCGGGACGGAATGAAAAACTGTTTTTT
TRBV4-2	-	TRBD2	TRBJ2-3	CASSQEPLAGGLDTQYF	TGTGCCAGCAGCCAAGAGCCGCTAGCGGGAGGGCTGGATACGCAGTATTTT
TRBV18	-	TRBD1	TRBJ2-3	CASSPTTTGPSDTQYF	TGTGCCAGCTCACCTACCACGACAGGGCCCTCAGATACGCAGTATTTT
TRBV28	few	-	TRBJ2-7	CASSTLERGRYEQYF	TGTGCCAGCAGTACTTTAGAGAGGGGACGCTACGAGCAGTACTTC
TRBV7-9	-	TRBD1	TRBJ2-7	CASSPGGTGGHEQYF	TGTGCCAGCAGCCCCGGGGGGACAGGGGGCCACGAGCAGTACTTC
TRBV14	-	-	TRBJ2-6	CASSPSHETAGSGANVLTF	TGTGCCAGCAGCCCTTCTCACGAAACGGCAGGCTCTGGGGCCAACGTCCTGACTTTC